The rows below give T cell receptor beta chains drawn from one sample of a study of cytomegalovirus exposure and HLA in healthy donors. Sequencing was performed with immunoSEQ multiplex PCR; in TCRdb, only in-frame clones are kept and a portion is missing. The table has 90,000 to 150,000 clones, about 68% seen once. The source material was PBMCs. Receptors were obtained from a woman in her fifties or sixties in good health and CMV-seropositive. CDR3s include the opening cysteine and the closing phenylalanine or tryptophan. The D gene is left open where the match is weak. A row's size may be missing; if present it is once, few, many or a size class.

.	TRBD1	TRBV7-6	TRBJ2-2	17	TGTGCCAGCAGCTTAGTGGGGGGACAGGTGAACACCGGGGAGCTGTTTTTT	CASSLVGGQVNTGELFF
.	TRBD2	TRBV14	TRBJ2-1	18	TGTGCCAGCAGCCCTGGGGCTAGCGGGACGGGCTCCTACAATGAGCAGTTCTTC	CASSPGASGTGSYNEQFF
few	.	TRBV2	TRBJ1-3	14	TGTGCCAGCAGTGAAGACAGGTGGATCGACACCATATATTTT	CASSEDRWIDTIYF
.	.	TRBV18	TRBJ2-5	13	TGTGCCAGCTCACGAACACAGAAGGAGACCCAGTACTTC	CASSRTQKETQYF
.	.	TRBV28	TRBJ1-4	15	TGTGCCAGCAGTGACTCAGGGGCAACTAATGAAAAACTGTTTTTT	CASSDSGATNEKLFF
.	.	TRBV19	TRBJ1-1	16	TGTGCCAGTAGTATTACCGCGCGGGGTTTCGGCACTGAAGCTTTCTTT	CASSITARGFGTEAFF
.	.	TRBV2	TRBJ1-4	17	TGTGCCAGCAGTGAATCCTCGACAGCTGCAACTAATGAAAAACTGTTTTTT	CASSESSTAATNEKLFF
.	.	TRBV5-1	TRBJ1-1	12	TGCGCCAGCAGCACTGATTTCACTGAAGCTTTCTTT	CASSTDFTEAFF
.	TRBD1	TRBV5-5	TRBJ2-2	16	TGTGCCAGCAGACCAAGGACAGGAGGGAACACCGGGGAGCTGTTTTTT	CASRPRTGGNTGELFF
.	.	TRBV10-2	TRBJ2-2	13	TGCGCCACCAGACAGCAGAACACCGGGGAGCTGTTTTTT	CATRQQNTGELFF
.	TRBD1	TRBV28	TRBJ2-7	14	TGTGCCAGCAGTTCGGGACAGATTAAGTACGAGCAGTACTTC	CASSSGQIKYEQYF
.	TRBD1	TRBV11-2	TRBJ2-7	14	TGTGCCAGCAGCTTACAAACAGGGGGCTACGAGCAGTACTTC	CASSLQTGGYEQYF
.	.	TRBV5-4	TRBJ2-6	15	TGTGCCAGCAGCTTCACAGGGTCAGGGGCCAACGTCCTGACTTTC	CASSFTGSGANVLTF
.	TRBD1	TRBV7-2	TRBJ1-2	15	TGTGCCAGCAGCTACCGGACAGGAAATAACTATGGCTACACCTTC	CASSYRTGNNYGYTF
once	TRBD2	TRBV4-1	TRBJ2-2	17	TGCGCCAGCAGCCAGACTCTAGCGGGGGTGAACACCGGGGAGCTGTTTTTT	CASSQTLAGVNTGELFF
few	.	TRBV29-1	TRBJ2-6	16	TGCAGCGTTGGGGCAGGGAGGCGGGATGGGGCCAACGTCCTGACTTTC	CSVGAGRRDGANVLTF
.	.	TRBV5-1	TRBJ2-1	14	TGCGCCAGCAGCTTGGAGGGACTGCTAAATGAGCAGTTCTTC	CASSLEGLLNEQFF
.	TRBD1	TRBV6-6	TRBJ1-2	15	TGTGCCAGCAGCGGACAGGGGGCTGCTGACTATGGCTACACCTTC	CASSGQGAADYGYTF
.	TRBD1	TRBV29-1	TRBJ2-5	13	TGCAGCGTGGAGGGGGGACAGGGAGAGACCCAGTACTTC	CSVEGGQGETQYF
once	.	TRBV5-8	TRBJ2-1	16	TGTGCCAGCAGCCCCGGACAGCCCGGATCGGACAATGAGCAGTTCTTC	CASSPGQPGSDNEQFF
.	.	TRBV11-2	TRBJ1-2	13	TGTGCCAGCAGCCCATCACTTATGGATGGCTACACCTTC	CASSPSLMDGYTF
few	TRBD1	TRBV27	TRBJ1-2	14	TGTGCCAGCAGCCACGGACAGGGTCGGTATGGCTACACCTTC	CASSHGQGRYGYTF
.	.	TRBV5-1	TRBJ2-2	15	TGCGCCAGCAGCTTGGACAACAGGTACACCGGGGAGCTGTTTTTT	CASSLDNRYTGELFF
.	.	TRBV6-5	TRBJ1-1	14	TGTGCCACCAAGGACGGCGGGGAAGACACTGAAGCTTTCTTT	CATKDGGEDTEAFF
.	TRBD2	TRBV11-2	TRBJ2-1	15	TGTGCCAGCAGCTTTGAGGCGGGAGGGAACGATGAGCAGTTCTTC	CASSFEAGGNDEQFF
few	.	TRBV18	TRBJ1-2	14	TGTGCCAGCTCACCGCAGGACACGGTTTATGGCTACACCTTC	CASSPQDTVYGYTF
.	TRBD2	TRBV19	TRBJ2-1	13	TGTGCCAGTAGTTTCGGGACTAGGGGTGAGCAGTTCTTC	CASSFGTRGEQFF
once	TRBD1	TRBV6-5	TRBJ1-2	14	TGTGCCAGCAGCCCCCGACAGGGACACTATGGCTACACCTTC	CASSPRQGHYGYTF
few	TRBD2	TRBV2	TRBJ2-3	15	TGTGCCAGCAGTGAACGGACTAGCAGCGCAGATACGCAGTATTTT	CASSERTSSADTQYF
.	.	TRBV5-1	TRBJ1-1	14	TGCGCCAGCAGCTTGGCCAGCCAGGCCTCAGAAGCTTTCTTT	CASSLASQASEAFF
.	.	TRBV2	TRBJ1-3	16	TGTGCCAGCAGTGAGTACTCGGACAGCTCTGGAAACACCATATATTTT	CASSEYSDSSGNTIYF
.	TRBD2	TRBV7-6	TRBJ2-5	18	TGTGCCAGCAGCTCTACTAGCGGGGGGGCCGTCGGCGGTGAGACCCAGTACTTC	CASSSTSGGAVGGETQYF
.	.	TRBV7-2	TRBJ2-3	13	TGTGCCAGCAGCTTAGAAAAGCCTGCGAGTTCGTATTTT	CASSLEKPASSYF
.	.	TRBV5-1	TRBJ1-1	13	TGCGCCAGCAGCCGGGACTCTAACACTGAAGCTTTCTTT	CASSRDSNTEAFF
.	.	TRBV7-9	TRBJ2-1	14	TGTGCCAGCAGCTTAGCGGCACTACACAATGAGCAGTTCTTC	CASSLAALHNEQFF
.	.	TRBV4-3	TRBJ1-3	15	TGCGCCAGCAGCCAAGATCTTTTTTCTGGAAACACCATATATTTT	CASSQDLFSGNTIYF
.	TRBD1	TRBV19	TRBJ1-1	14	TGTGCCAGTATTCCCGACAGGGCTCAAACTGAAGCTTTCTTT	CASIPDRAQTEAFF
few	.	TRBV5-1	TRBJ1-4	15	TGCGCCACCCAAACAGCGCCGGGGACTAATGAAAAACTGTTTTTT	CATQTAPGTNEKLFF
once	.	TRBV5-5	TRBJ1-5	19	TGTGCCAGCAGCTTGCTTAGTGTATTTGAAGGGGGAATCAATCAGCCCCAGCATTTT	CASSLLSVFEGGINQPQHF
.	TRBD1	TRBV2	TRBJ1-2	14	TGTGCCAGCAGTGACAGGGGACAGGAAGGAGGCTACACCTTC	CASSDRGQEGGYTF
.	.	TRBV9	TRBJ2-3	16	TGTGCCAGCAGCGTAGATACGGAGACTAGCACAGATACGCAGTATTTT	CASSVDTETSTDTQYF
.	.	TRBV6-1	TRBJ1-5	14	TGTGCCAGCAGGGGGCTTTTCTACAATCAGCCCCAGCATTTT	CASRGLFYNQPQHF
.	TRBD2	TRBV4-2	TRBJ2-3	15	TGTGCCAGCAGCCATTCCCGGGGGGTGGGAGATACGCAGTATTTT	CASSHSRGVGDTQYF
.	TRBD2	TRBV11-2	TRBJ2-1	13	TGTGCCAGCAGCTTAGGTGGCGGGGGAGAGCAGCTCTTC	CASSLGGGGEQLF
.	TRBD1	TRBV7-2	TRBJ1-2	17	TGTGCCAGCAGCTTTGTGGACAGGGCGTTTGGTGGCTATGGCTACACCTTC	CASSFVDRAFGGYGYTF
.	TRBD2	TRBV2	TRBJ2-1	16	TGTGCCAGCAGAAGTTACAGCGGGAGGACCTACAATGAGCAGTTCTTC	CASRSYSGRTYNEQFF
.	TRBD1	TRBV29-1	TRBJ2-5	13	TGCAGCGCTCCCGGGACAGGGGGCGAGACCCAGTACTTC	CSAPGTGGETQYF
few	.	TRBV27	TRBJ2-3	11	TGTGCCAGCAGTTTCTCAGATACGCAGTATTTT	CASSFSDTQYF
.	TRBD2	TRBV28	TRBJ2-2	13	TGTGCCAGTCAGACTAGCGGAACCGGGGAGCTGTTTTTT	CASQTSGTGELFF